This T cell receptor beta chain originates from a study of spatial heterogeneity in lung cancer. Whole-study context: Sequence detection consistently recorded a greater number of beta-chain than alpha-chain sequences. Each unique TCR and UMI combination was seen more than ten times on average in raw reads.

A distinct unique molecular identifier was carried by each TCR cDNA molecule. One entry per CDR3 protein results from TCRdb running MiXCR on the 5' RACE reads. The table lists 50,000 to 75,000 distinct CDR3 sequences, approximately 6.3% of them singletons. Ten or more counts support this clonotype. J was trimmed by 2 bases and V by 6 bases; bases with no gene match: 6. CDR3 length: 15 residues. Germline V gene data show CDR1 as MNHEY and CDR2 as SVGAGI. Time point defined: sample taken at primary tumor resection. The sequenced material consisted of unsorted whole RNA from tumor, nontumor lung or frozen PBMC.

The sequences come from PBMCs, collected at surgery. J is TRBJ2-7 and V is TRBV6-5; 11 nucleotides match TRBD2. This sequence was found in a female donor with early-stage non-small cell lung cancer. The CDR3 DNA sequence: TGTGCCAGCAGCCGTACTAGCGGGAGAACCTACGAGCAGTACTTC. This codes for CASSRTSGRTYEQYF.